These T cell receptor beta chains were read from a single sample in a study of T cells after yellow fever vaccination. TCRdb reprocessed the 5' RACE reads via MiXCR and lists one record per CDR3 protein. The sample yields some 99,000 distinct CDR3 sequences, 5.8% seen once. Specimen: CD8+ T cells sorted from PBMCs, collected 10 days after the yellow fever booster vaccination. All receptors come from a man aged 18 to 29 who received the YFV17D yellow fever vaccine. Both conserved end residues are part of each CDR3. The D gene is left open where the match is weak. The listing skips clone size in some rows; elsewhere it reads once, few, many or a size class.

.	few	14	TRBV4-2	TRBJ1-6	TGTGCCAGCAGCCAAGATCCCCCGGGTTCACCCCTCCACTTT	CASSQDPPGSPLHF
.	many	13	TRBV20-1	TRBJ1-1	TGCAGTGCCGTCGTTGTGGGGGGCACTGAAGCTTTCTTT	CSAVVVGGTEAFF
.	.	14	TRBV7-8	TRBJ2-3	TGTGCCAGCAGCCGTGACAGCAGCACAGATACGCAGTATTTT	CASSRDSSTDTQYF
.	few	14	TRBV20-1	TRBJ2-1	TGCAGTGCTAGTGGTCGGGGGTCCTACAATGAGCAGTTCTTC	CSASGRGSYNEQFF
TRBD1	.	15	TRBV20-1	TRBJ1-2	TGCAGTGCGCGAAATAGGGACAGCGGAATCTATGGCTACACCTTC	CSARNRDSGIYGYTF
.	few	17	TRBV7-2	TRBJ2-3	TGTGCCAGCAGCCGGGACGGGCAGGGGGGACGGGCAGATACGCAGTATTTT	CASSRDGQGGRADTQYF
.	few	14	TRBV7-9	TRBJ2-2	TGTGCCAGCAGCCCGCTTACCGGTCCCGGGGAGCTGTTTTTT	CASSPLTGPGELFF
TRBD2	.	14	TRBV9	TRBJ2-3	TGTGCCAGCAACTGGGCGGGGGGAACAGATACGCAGTATTTT	CASNWAGGTDTQYF
.	few	15	TRBV18	TRBJ2-5	TGTGCCAGCTCACCACGACGTAGTCTCCAAGAGACCCAGTACTTC	CASSPRRSLQETQYF
TRBD1	many	13	TRBV20-1	TRBJ1-1	TGCAGTGCCACAGGACAGGGGGGCACTGAAGCTTTCTTT	CSATGQGGTEAFF
.	few	15	TRBV4-3	TRBJ2-7	TGCGCCAGCAGCCAAGGTGGTGACAGTCACTACGAGCAGTACTTC	CASSQGGDSHYEQYF
.	few	17	TRBV7-8	TRBJ1-5	TGTGCCAGCAGCTCCCTCCGGGGGGCCCGCCATGATCAGCCCCAGCATTTT	CASSSLRGARHDQPQHF
.	.	10	TRBV7-9	TRBJ2-1	TGTGCCAGCAGCTTACATGAGCAGTTCTTC	CASSLHEQFF
.	.	13	TRBV6-5	TRBJ2-7	TGTGCCAGCAGTTACAAGGGGGGCTACGAGCAGTACTTC	CASSYKGGYEQYF
.	few	15	TRBV9	TRBJ1-2	TGTGCCAGCAGCGGCTTCAGGGTTTCGGACTATGGCTACACCTTC	CASSGFRVSDYGYTF
.	few	12	TRBV6-5	TRBJ2-7	TGTGCCAGCAGTTACTCGTCGGGCGAGCAGTACTTC	CASSYSSGEQYF
.	.	15	TRBV6-1	TRBJ1-5	TGTGCCAGCAGTGAAGCGGAGGGGAGGGGTCAGCCCCAGCATTTT	CASSEAEGRGQPQHF
TRBD2	many	15	TRBV20-1	TRBJ2-7	TGCAGTGCTAGTCCTCGGCTAGCGGTCTCCTACGAGCAGTACTTC	CSASPRLAVSYEQYF
.	.	10	TRBV27	TRBJ2-5	TGTGCCAGCAACCAAGAGACCCAGTACTTC	CASNQETQYF
.	.	14	TRBV7-9	TRBJ1-4	TGTGCCAGCAGCTTAGCGGGCCTAAATGAAAAACTGTTTTTT	CASSLAGLNEKLFF
TRBD1	few	14	TRBV29-1	TRBJ2-7	TGCAGCGTTTCGCTCCGGGACAGAATCTACGAGCAGTACTTC	CSVSLRDRIYEQYF
TRBD1	many	14	TRBV19	TRBJ2-2	TGTGCCACCTCACCGACAGGGGGAACCGGGGAGCTGTTTTTT	CATSPTGGTGELFF
TRBD2	.	14	TRBV11-2	TRBJ2-3	TGTGCCAGCAGCCCGGGACTAGCGACAGATACGCAGTATTTT	CASSPGLATDTQYF
TRBD2	few	15	TRBV12-3/TRBV12-4	TRBJ2-5	TGTGCCAGCAGTTTCTGGCTAGCGGGCGGAGAGACCCAGTACTTC	CASSFWLAGGETQYF
TRBD2	few	18	TRBV7-9	TRBJ2-5	TGTGCCAGCAGCCCCAGGACTAGCGGGGGGGAACTACAAGAGACCCAGTACTTC	CASSPRTSGGELQETQYF
.	many	16	TRBV11-2	TRBJ2-7	TGTGCCAGCAGCTTAGAAGTCTACAGTGTCGTCTACGAGCAGTACTTC	CASSLEVYSVVYEQYF
TRBD1	.	14	TRBV25-1	TRBJ1-1	TGTGCCAGCAGCGTCCAGACAGGGGTTGCTGAAGCTTTCTTT	CASSVQTGVAEAFF
.	few	12	TRBV7-8	TRBJ1-1	TGTGCCAGCAGCTCCCAAAACACTGAAGCTTTCTTT	CASSSQNTEAFF
TRBD2	.	16	TRBV7-9	TRBJ2-2	TGTGCCAGCAGCCTCACCGGGACTACCCTCGGCGGGGAGCTGTTTTTT	CASSLTGTTLGGELFF
.	.	10	TRBV10-3	TRBJ2-1	TGTGCCATGGGAGACAATGAGCAGTTCTTC	CAMGDNEQFF
.	.	13	TRBV19	TRBJ2-2	TGTGCCAGTAGTATTGCCGGGACCGGGGAGCTGTTTTTT	CASSIAGTGELFF
.	few	13	TRBV12-3/TRBV12-4	TRBJ2-1	TGTGCCAGCAGTTTTGGAGGGGCTAATGAGCAGTTCTTC	CASSFGGANEQFF
.	few	13	TRBV6-5	TRBJ1-2	TGTGCCAGCAGTTACGGCAGCCTCTATGGCTACACCTTC	CASSYGSLYGYTF
TRBD1	.	15	TRBV19	TRBJ2-3	TGTGCCAGTAGTCCGGGACAGGGGGCCAGGGATACGCAGTATTTT	CASSPGQGARDTQYF
TRBD1	many	16	TRBV6-1	TRBJ2-2	TGTGCCAGCAGTGAACAAGAGGGACAGCCCTTCGGGGAGCTGTTTTTT	CASSEQEGQPFGELFF
TRBD1	.	15	TRBV27	TRBJ2-7	TGTGCCAGCAGCCCGGGACAGGGAATAGGGTACGAGCAGTACTTC	CASSPGQGIGYEQYF
TRBD2	few	17	TRBV4-3	TRBJ2-2	TGCGCCAGCAGCGAAGACGTGTCTAGCGGGGGGTCCGGGGAGCTGTTTTTT	CASSEDVSSGGSGELFF
TRBD1	few	15	TRBV5-1	TRBJ1-1	TGCGCCAGCAGCCTGGGACAGGGAATGAACACTGAAGCTTTCTTT	CASSLGQGMNTEAFF